This T cell receptor beta chain was recorded in a study of blood T cell repertoires in COVID-19. For the study at large: Whether acute or convalescent, the COVID-19 samples came from the United States, Italy and Spain. Sample material is recorded as cDNA or gDNA derived from T cells, B-cell-depleted T cells, or PBMCs.

Original processing notes: Nucleated cell number was recorded as an estimate derived from reference gene primer amplification. Sequenced by immunoSEQ multiplex PCR; TCRdb stores in-frame clones only, minus some. Clone size and the V and J calls come from that table; the DNA yielded D and trimming. The profile shows about 60,000 clones, approximately 82% of them singletons. The germline CDR1 and CDR2 sequences are MNHEY and SVGEGT. Trimming at V came to 6 bases and at J to 1 base, leaving 8 bases not matched to a gene. The CDR3 length is 15 residues. The sequence derives from a man aged 55 to 70 with acute or convalescent COVID-19. The chain joins TRBV6-2 or TRBV6-3 to TRBJ1-1; 7 positions match TRBD1. The specimen was peripheral blood. CDR3 region: CASRYNAGGNTEAFF. Written as DNA, the CDR3 is TGTGCCAGCAGATACAACGCAGGGGGGAACACTGAAGCTTTCTTT.